Listed below are T cell receptor beta chains from one sample, sequenced in a study of persistence of HIV-infected CD4 T cells. Their antigens remain unidentified. The data were produced by immunoSEQ multiplex PCR, yet TCRdb's version contains in-frame clones alone and is incomplete. The table lists about 28,000 clones, around 80% of them singletons. The material was CD4+ T cells sorted from PBMCs after approximately 19-hour stimulation, obtained from a patient who received antiretroviral therapy. All receptors derive from an adult man with HIV who was CMV-seropositive. CDR3s include the opening cysteine and the closing phenylalanine or tryptophan. Fields, in order: clone size, J gene, V gene, D gene, CDR3 length, CDR3 protein, CDR3 DNA. The D gene is left open where the match is weak. Only part of the rows carry a size: once, few, many, or a class if the clone is expanded.

size: few; J: TRBJ1-1; V: TRBV15; D: TRBD1; length: 14; CDR3: CATSRARQGREAFF; DNA: TGTGCCACCAGCAGAGCACGACAGGGGCGTGAAGCTTTCTTT
size: -; J: TRBJ2-5; V: TRBV6-5; D: -; length: 15; CDR3: CASSLKGQGQETQYF; DNA: TGTGCCAGTAGCCTTAAGGGGCAGGGGCAAGAGACCCAGTACTTC
size: -; J: TRBJ2-2; V: TRBV29-1; D: TRBD1; length: 16; CDR3: CSVLNFRDRGTGELFF; DNA: TGCAGCGTTTTAAACTTCCGGGACAGGGGCACCGGGGAGCTGTTTTTT
size: -; J: TRBJ2-7; V: TRBV5-4; D: -; length: 11; CDR3: CASSGSYEQYF; DNA: TGTGCCAGCAGCGGCTCCTACGAGCAGTACTTC
size: -; J: TRBJ2-2; V: TRBV3-1/TRBV3-2; D: -; length: 16; CDR3: CASSQGAGANTGELFF; DNA: TGTGCCAGCAGCCAAGGCGCAGGGGCGAACACCGGGGAGCTGTTTTTT
size: -; J: TRBJ1-2; V: TRBV5-5; D: TRBD1; length: 15; CDR3: CASSLLAGQLYGYTF; DNA: TGTGCCAGCAGCTTGTTGGCGGGACAGCTCTATGGCTACACCTTC
size: -; J: TRBJ1-4; V: TRBV16; D: TRBD1; length: 13; CDR3: CASKDRGPLELFF; DNA: TGTGCCAGCAAGGACAGGGGTCCCCTAGAACTGTTTTTT
size: -; J: TRBJ2-1; V: TRBV11-3; D: -; length: 12; CDR3: CASSPGGNEQFF; DNA: TGTGCCAGCAGCCCCGGTGGGAATGAGCAGTTCTTC
size: -; J: TRBJ1-1; V: TRBV2; D: -; length: 13; CDR3: CASPRQLNTEAFF; DNA: TGTGCCAGCCCCAGACAGCTGAACACTGAAGCTTTCTTT
size: -; J: TRBJ1-2; V: TRBV10-3; D: -; length: 14; CDR3: CAITPRPDSHGYTF; DNA: TGTGCCATCACTCCGCGCCCGGACAGTCATGGCTACACCTTC
size: -; J: TRBJ2-1; V: TRBV10-3; D: -; length: 13; CDR3: CAIGARGDNEQFF; DNA: TGTGCCATAGGGGCAAGAGGGGACAATGAGCAGTTCTTC
size: -; J: TRBJ1-2; V: TRBV5-1; D: TRBD1; length: 14; CDR3: CASSLYRGEDGYTF; DNA: TGCGCCAGCAGCTTGTACAGGGGAGAAGATGGCTACACCTTC
size: -; J: TRBJ2-7; V: TRBV3-1/TRBV3-2; D: -; length: 12; CDR3: CASGWAGQGQYF; DNA: TGTGCCAGCGGATGGGCAGGCCAGGGGCAGTACTTC
size: -; J: TRBJ2-1; V: TRBV19; D: TRBD2; length: 16; CDR3: CASSPLTGLAGDEQFF; DNA: TGTGCCAGTAGTCCCCTCACGGGACTAGCGGGGGATGAGCAGTTCTTC
size: -; J: TRBJ2-2; V: TRBV5-1; D: TRBD1; length: 16; CDR3: CASSLALRTGAGELFF; DNA: TGCGCCAGCAGCTTGGCCCTCAGGACAGGGGCCGGGGAGCTGTTTTTT
size: -; J: TRBJ2-5; V: TRBV4-1; D: -; length: 14; CDR3: CASSQEQAIETQYF; DNA: TGCGCCAGCAGCCAAGAGCAGGCAATAGAGACCCAGTACTTC
size: -; J: TRBJ2-1; V: TRBV16; D: -; length: 14; CDR3: CASSLPQKGNEQFF; DNA: TGTGCCAGCAGCCTTCCACAGAAGGGGAATGAGCAGTTCTTC
size: -; J: TRBJ1-6; V: TRBV9; D: TRBD1; length: 13; CDR3: CASTRDSNSPLHF; DNA: TGTGCCAGCACCCGGGACAGTAATTCACCCCTCCACTTT
size: -; J: TRBJ2-1; V: TRBV24-1; D: -; length: 13; CDR3: CATGRDTYNEQFF; DNA: TGTGCCACCGGAAGGGACACCTACAATGAGCAGTTCTTC
size: -; J: TRBJ1-2; V: TRBV6-5; D: -; length: 13; CDR3: CATNPPGSYGYTF; DNA: TGTGCCACCAACCCCCCGGGGTCCTATGGCTACACCTTC
size: -; J: TRBJ2-1; V: TRBV5-8; D: TRBD1; length: 17; CDR3: CASSLVTGQGFINEQFF; DNA: TGTGCCAGCAGCTTGGTAACGGGACAGGGTTTTATCAATGAGCAGTTCTTC
size: -; J: TRBJ1-5; V: TRBV6-5; D: -; length: 14; CDR3: CASIPGYSNQPQHF; DNA: TGTGCCAGCATCCCCGGTTATAGCAATCAGCCCCAGCATTTT
size: -; J: TRBJ1-3; V: TRBV3-1/TRBV3-2; D: -; length: 15; CDR3: CASSQGPGSGNTIYF; DNA: TGTGCCAGCAGCCAAGGGCCAGGCAGTGGAAACACCATATATTTT
size: -; J: TRBJ2-6; V: TRBV7-2; D: -; length: 17; CDR3: CASSLLSRTSGANVLTF; DNA: TGTGCCAGCAGCTTACTTAGTCGGACCTCTGGGGCCAACGTCCTGACTTTC
size: -; J: TRBJ2-1; V: TRBV28; D: -; length: 13; CDR3: CASREQGSNEQFF; DNA: TGTGCCAGCAGAGAACAGGGTAGCAATGAGCAGTTCTTC
size: -; J: TRBJ2-1; V: TRBV28; D: -; length: 16; CDR3: CASSSYELVSDNEQFF; DNA: TGTGCCAGCAGTTCGTATGAACTAGTAAGCGACAATGAGCAGTTCTTC
size: -; J: TRBJ2-5; V: TRBV7-6; D: TRBD2; length: 16; CDR3: CASSFSGTSGDETQYF; DNA: TGTGCCAGCAGCTTCTCCGGGACTAGCGGGGACGAGACCCAGTACTTC
size: few; J: TRBJ1-4; V: TRBV27; D: -; length: 13; CDR3: CASSVQGREKLFF; DNA: TGTGCCAGCAGTGTACAGGGAAGGGAAAAACTGTTTTTT